This T cell receptor (beta chain) appears in the sequencing data of a study of OX40 agonist ivuxolimab in advanced cancers. The germline V gene has CDR1 KGHSH and CDR2 LQKENI. The CDR3 totals 18 residues. Trimming cost V 5 bases and J 4 bases; bases outside gene matches: 14. This clone was observed once. Measured with immunoSEQ multiplex PCR; TCRdb has only the in-frame clones, and not every one. The data hold 55,000 to 95,000 clones, with roughly 88% observed a single time. The rearrangement uses TRBV18 and TRBJ2-2; 9 nucleotides line up with TRBD1. The sequencing here drew on CD4+ or CD8+ T cells sorted from blood, taken in a trial of the OX40 agonist ivuxolimab. This receptor was taken from an adult with an advanced solid tumor such as melanoma, head and neck, liver or kidney cancer. CDR3 amino acids: CASSSNIPGQGTTGELFF. As DNA, the CDR3 is TGTGCCAGCTCATCCAATATACCGGGACAGGGTACCACCGGGGAGCTGTTTTTT.